This passage covers 9 T cell receptor beta chains from one sample sequenced in a study of cytomegalovirus exposure and HLA in healthy donors. Only in-frame clones appear in the TCRdb table, and some are missing; sequencing was by immunoSEQ multiplex PCR. Of about 130,000 clones listed, just under 90% are singletons. Sequenced sample: PBMCs. The receptors were sampled from a woman in her twenties or thirties in good health and CMV-seropositive.

This rearrangement joins TRBV5-6 to TRBJ2-3; maybe TRBD1 (6 bases). There are 17 residues in the CDR3. The V end lost 6 bases, the J end lost 1 base, and 21 bases lay between the germline ends. Germline-derived CDR1 and CDR2 are SGHDT and YYEEEE. CDR3 DNA sequence: TGTGCCAGCACCCAGATAATCCGGGCAGGGGGCACAGATACGCAGTATTTT. Its translation: CASTQIIRAGGTDTQYF.

The rearrangement uses TRBV5-6 and TRBJ2-1; 7 bases are a match to TRBD2. The CDR3 is 12 amino acids. Germline CDR1 SGHDT, CDR2 YYEEEE. The junction had 1 base not matched to a gene; V was cut back by 2 bases and J by 8 bases. The CDR3 sequence: CASSFGGDEQFF. CDR3 nucleotide sequence: TGTGCCAGCAGCTTTGGGGGGGATGAGCAGTTCTTC.

The genes are TRBV29-1 and TRBJ2-3; TRBD2 might be the D (5 bases). Trimming left V 5 bases short and J 3 bases short, with 9 bases between. Germline values: CDR1 SQVTM, CDR2 ANQGSEA. The CDR3 runs to 12 residues. CDR3 residues: CSVWGVTDTQYF. The CDR3, as DNA: TGCAGCGTTTGGGGAGTTACAGATACGCAGTATTTT.

The rearrangement links TRBV19 to TRBJ1-5; D perhaps matches TRBD1 (6 bases). With 3 bases removed from V and 4 bases from J, the gap between germline ends came to 13 bases. The CDR3 extends over 15 amino acids. Germline CDR1 reads LNHDA; CDR2 reads SQIVND (reference sequence). In nucleotides, the CDR3 is TGTGCCAGTAGTATCCACGGACAGCCGAATCAGCCCCAGCATTTT. Translated: CASSIHGQPNQPQHF. The full variable domain, with the rest looked up from reference TRBV19 and TRBJ1-5, is DGGITQSPKYLFRKEGQNVTLSCEQNLNHDAMYWYRQDPGQGLRLIYYSQIVNDFQKGDIAEGYSVSREKKESFPLTVTSAQKNPTAFYLCASSIHGQPNQPQHFGDGTRLSIL.

This clone was recorded at least ten times. The chain recombines TRBV27 with TRBJ2-2; D not certain. The V gene lost 4 bases and the J gene lost 8 bases, with 8 bases spanning the gap. Germline-derived CDR1 and CDR2 are MNHEY and SMNVEV (reference sequence). The CDR3 contains 12 residues. CDR3 loop: CASSSLEGELFF. CDR3 DNA: TGTGCCAGCAGTTCTCTAGAAGGGGAGCTGTTTTTT.

The genes are TRBV2 and TRBJ1-2, with a possible D match to TRBD1 (6 bases). Germline V CDR1 and CDR2: SNHLY, FYNNEI. Trimming cost V 3 bases and J 2 bases, with 10 bases left between them. This CDR3 contains 14 residues. The CDR3 DNA reads TGTGCCAGCAGTGACAGGGGTTGGAACTATGGCTACACCTTC. Translating gives CASSDRGWNYGYTF.

DNA of the CDR3: TGTGCCAGTAGCCCAGGGCAGGGGGACTACGAGCAGTACTTC. This codes for CASSPGQGDYEQYF. The rearrangement joins TRBV19 to TRBJ2-7; 7 bases align to TRBD1. CDR3 size: 14 residues. Germline values: CDR1 LNHDA, CDR2 SQIVND (reference sequence). The junction had 8 bases not matched to a gene; V was cut back by 6 bases and J by 3 bases. The full variable domain, rest sourced from reference TRBV19 and TRBJ2-7, is DGGITQSPKYLFRKEGQNVTLSCEQNLNHDAMYWYRQDPGQGLRLIYYSQIVNDFQKGDIAEGYSVSREKKESFPLTVTSAQKNPTAFYLCASSPGQGDYEQYFGPGTRLTVT.

V usage is TRBV6-1 and J usage is TRBJ1-1, with D tentatively TRBD1 (6 bases). CDR3 length equals 14 residues. Trimming stripped 3 bases from V and 6 bases from J, with 14 bases between. Germline loops: CDR1 MNHNS, CDR2 SASEGT. The CDR3 bases are TGTGCCAGCAGTGAGTTAGGGGAGGGGGCTGAAGCTTTCTTT. It codes for CASSELGEGAEAFF.

The rearrangement uses TRBV7-9 and TRBJ1-5; 7 nucleotides align to TRBD1. The CDR3 length is 14 residues. V lost 5 bases to trimming and J lost 7 bases; unmatched junction nucleotides: 8. Germline CDR1 SEHNR, CDR2 FQNEAQ (reference sequence). CDR3 residues: CASSPDREGQPQHF. CDR3 DNA: TGTGCCAGCAGCCCCGACAGGGAAGGACAGCCCCAGCATTTT.